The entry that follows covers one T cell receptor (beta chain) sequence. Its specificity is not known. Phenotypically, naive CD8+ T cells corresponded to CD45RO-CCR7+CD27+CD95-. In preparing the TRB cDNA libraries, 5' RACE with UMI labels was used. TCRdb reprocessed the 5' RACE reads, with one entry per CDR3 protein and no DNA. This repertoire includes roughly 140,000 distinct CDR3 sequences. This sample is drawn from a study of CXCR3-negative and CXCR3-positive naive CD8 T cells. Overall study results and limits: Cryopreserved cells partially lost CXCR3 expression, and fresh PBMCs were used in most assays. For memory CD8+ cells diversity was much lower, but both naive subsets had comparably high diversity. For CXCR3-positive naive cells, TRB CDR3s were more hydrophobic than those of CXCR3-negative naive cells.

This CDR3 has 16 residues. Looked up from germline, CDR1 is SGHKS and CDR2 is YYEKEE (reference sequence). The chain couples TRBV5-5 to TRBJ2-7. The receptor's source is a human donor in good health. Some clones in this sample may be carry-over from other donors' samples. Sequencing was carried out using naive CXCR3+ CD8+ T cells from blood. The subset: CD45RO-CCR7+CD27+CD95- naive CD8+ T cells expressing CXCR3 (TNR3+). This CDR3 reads CASSLATGMSSYEQYF.